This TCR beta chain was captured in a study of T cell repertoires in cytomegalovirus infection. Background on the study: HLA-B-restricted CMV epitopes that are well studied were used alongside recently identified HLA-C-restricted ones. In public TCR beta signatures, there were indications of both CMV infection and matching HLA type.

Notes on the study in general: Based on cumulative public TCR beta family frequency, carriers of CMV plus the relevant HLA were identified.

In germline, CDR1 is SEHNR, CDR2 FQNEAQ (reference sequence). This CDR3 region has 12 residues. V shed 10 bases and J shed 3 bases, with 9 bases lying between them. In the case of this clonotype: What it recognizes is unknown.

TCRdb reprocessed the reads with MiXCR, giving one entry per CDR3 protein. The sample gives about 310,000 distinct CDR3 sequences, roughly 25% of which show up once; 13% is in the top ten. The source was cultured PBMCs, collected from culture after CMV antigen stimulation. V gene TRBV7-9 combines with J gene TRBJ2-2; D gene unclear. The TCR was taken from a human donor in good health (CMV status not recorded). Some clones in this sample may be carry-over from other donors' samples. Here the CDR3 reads CAIDPYTGELFF. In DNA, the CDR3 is TGTGCCATCGACCCGTACACCGGGGAGCTGTTTTTT.